These T cell receptor beta chains were read from a single sample in a study of response to subunit inactivated influenza vaccine. In TCRdb, the RT-PCR reads were re-called with MiXCR into one record per CDR3 protein. In the table there are around 600,000 distinct CDR3 sequences, 11% of which are singletons. These data were also reused for a study on T cells expressing NK-cell markers.

The input for sequencing was PBMCs from blood, taken on the day of vaccination. The source is a man over 45 who received an inactivated influenza vaccine. CDR3s include the opening cysteine and the closing phenylalanine or tryptophan. The D gene is left open where the match is weak. Rows may omit the clone size; those that give it use once, few, many or a size class.

TRBD2	TRBV19	many	TRBJ2-1	TGTGCCAGTAGTAACGGACTAGAGTCCTACAATGAGCAGTTCTTC	CASSNGLESYNEQFF
.	TRBV5-8	.	TRBJ2-5	TGTGCCAGCAGCTTGAGTTCGGCCCCGATGGAAGAGACCCAGTACTTC	CASSLSSAPMEETQYF
.	TRBV12-3/TRBV12-4	many	TRBJ2-1	TGTGCCAGCCGGTCTGCCGGGGGTTACTATGAGCAGTTCTTC	CASRSAGGYYEQFF
.	TRBV24-1	few	TRBJ2-3	TGTGCCACCAGTGATTACATCACTAGCAAGGGCACAGATACGCAGTATTTT	CATSDYITSKGTDTQYF
TRBD2	TRBV19	few	TRBJ2-3	TGTGCCAGTAGTATTAGCGGGGGTCCAGATACGCAGTATTTT	CASSISGGPDTQYF
.	TRBV4-3	.	TRBJ2-7	TGCGCCAGCAGCCAAGATTCGGCGGGATCCTACGAGCAGTACTTC	CASSQDSAGSYEQYF
TRBD2	TRBV20-1	.	TRBJ2-5	TGCAGTGCTGGATTCGCGGGGGGAGTGACCCAGTACTTC	CSAGFAGGVTQYF
.	TRBV5-1	.	TRBJ2-7	TGCGCCAGCAGCAAACAGGGAAACGCCTACGAGCAGTACTTC	CASSKQGNAYEQYF
.	TRBV9	few	TRBJ2-1	TGTGCCCCGATGAGGACTCGGGTCGTTTCGAATGAGCAGTTCTTC	CAPMRTRVVSNEQFF
.	TRBV7-9	.	TRBJ2-2	TGTGCCAGCAGCCAGACGAGGGCCGGAGGAACCGGGGAGCTGTTTTTT	CASSQTRAGGTGELFF
TRBD1	TRBV4-1	few	TRBJ2-1	TGCGCCAGCAGCCAAGTTGGGGACAGGCACGGGAATGAGCAGTTCTTC	CASSQVGDRHGNEQFF
.	TRBV19	.	TRBJ2-6	TGTGCCAGTAGTGATTGGGCCCCCTCTGGGGCCAACGTCCTGACTTTC	CASSDWAPSGANVLTF
.	TRBV7-2	few	TRBJ2-1	TGTGCCAGCAGCTTAGCTATAACCGCGGGCAACAATGAGCAGTTCTTC	CASSLAITAGNNEQFF
TRBD2	TRBV7-2	.	TRBJ2-1	TGTGCCAGCAGCTTAGCAGCGGGAGTAGGCAATGAGCAGTTCTTC	CASSLAAGVGNEQFF
TRBD2	TRBV6-2/TRBV6-3	few	TRBJ2-7	TGTGCCAGCAGTTACTCCACCAGCGGGAGGGCCCTCTACGAGCAGTACTTC	CASSYSTSGRALYEQYF
TRBD2	TRBV6-1	few	TRBJ2-3	TGTGCCAGCATAAGCGGGAGGCCGGGAGATACGCAGTATTTT	CASISGRPGDTQYF
TRBD2	TRBV29-1	many	TRBJ2-1	TGCAGCGTTGAAGGGCGGGAGGGCCATTCCAATGAGCAGTTCTTC	CSVEGREGHSNEQFF
.	TRBV28	few	TRBJ2-2	TGTGCCGGAGGGACAGCAAACACCGGGGAGCTGTTTTTT	CAGGTANTGELFF
.	TRBV7-9	.	TRBJ2-1	TGTGCCAGCAGCGAAACAGAGCAGTTCTTC	CASSETEQFF
.	TRBV18	many	TRBJ1-5	TGTGCCAGCTCACCAAGAGGGGAGGGTAGCAATCAGCCCCAGCATTTT	CASSPRGEGSNQPQHF
.	TRBV20-1	.	TRBJ1-2	TGCAGTGCCACGCCCCCAGACAGGAGGGGCTACACCTTC	CSATPPDRRGYTF
.	TRBV5-1	few	TRBJ2-3	TGCGCCAGCAGCTTGTTTGGAGGGCCCTCGGGAGATACGCAGTATTTT	CASSLFGGPSGDTQYF
.	TRBV6-5	.	TRBJ1-1	TGTGCCAGCAGTTACAAGGCTTCCACTGAAGCTTTCTTT	CASSYKASTEAFF
.	TRBV20-1	few	TRBJ2-1	TGCAGTGCTAGAGATCGGGGGCTTTGGACTACCACAAACAATGAGCAGTTCTTC	CSARDRGLWTTTNNEQFF
TRBD1	TRBV18	.	TRBJ2-7	TGTGCCAGCTCAACCACGGGACAGGGCTACGAGCAGTACTTC	CASSTTGQGYEQYF
TRBD2	TRBV18	once	TRBJ2-7	TGTGCCAGCTCACCACTAGCGGGTTCCTCCTACGAGCAGTACTTC	CASSPLAGSSYEQYF
TRBD1	TRBV5-1	.	TRBJ2-6	TGCGCCAGCAGCTTTAAGGACAGGGGGCGATCTGGGGCCAACGTCCTGACTTTC	CASSFKDRGRSGANVLTF
TRBD1	TRBV29-1	many	TRBJ2-5	TGCAGCGTTGGGGACAGGGTAGGGACCCAGTACTTC	CSVGDRVGTQYF
TRBD2	TRBV28	.	TRBJ2-1	TGTGCCAGCAGTTTATCAGGACTAGCGGGAGTTATGAATGAGCAGTTCTTC	CASSLSGLAGVMNEQFF
.	TRBV29-1	many	TRBJ2-5	TGCAGCGTTGTCAGGGGGGGTACAGAGACCCAGTACTTC	CSVVRGGTETQYF
.	TRBV12-3/TRBV12-4	few	TRBJ2-7	TGTGCCAGCGGCGGGTCGGGCGAGCAGTACTTC	CASGGSGEQYF
.	TRBV7-6	.	TRBJ2-2	TGTGCCAGCAGCAGACTCTCAAGCGGCTCGAACACCGGGGAGCTGTTTTTT	CASSRLSSGSNTGELFF
TRBD2	TRBV7-9	.	TRBJ2-5	TGTGCCAGCATCAAAAGGGGGACTAGCAGAGAAGAGACCCAGTACTTC	CASIKRGTSREETQYF
TRBD2	TRBV20-1	few	TRBJ2-3	TGCAGTGCTAGAGTCAAAAGCGGGGGTCCGATTAGCACAGATACGCAGTATTTT	CSARVKSGGPISTDTQYF
TRBD2	TRBV7-2	few	TRBJ2-7	TGTGCCAGCAGCTTTCAGGGAGGGCCGTCCGAGCAGTACTTC	CASSFQGGPSEQYF
TRBD2	TRBV20-1	.	TRBJ2-3	TGCAGTGCTGCCCTGTTGCGGGGGGGGTCAGATACGCAGTATTTT	CSAALLRGGSDTQYF
.	TRBV12-3/TRBV12-4	many	TRBJ2-3	TGTGCCAGCACTATGGGAGATACGCAGTATTTT	CASTMGDTQYF
.	TRBV12-3/TRBV12-4	few	TRBJ2-5	TGTGCCAGCAGCAGATCCGGATTCCAAGAGACCCAGTACTTC	CASSRSGFQETQYF
.	TRBV5-5	few	TRBJ2-2	TGTGCCAGCAGATTGTGGGGAGCCCCGAACACCGGGGAGCTGTTTTTT	CASRLWGAPNTGELFF
TRBD1	TRBV5-1	.	TRBJ1-4	TGCGCCAGCAGCCCCATGGGGACAGCAAATGAAAAACTGTTTTTT	CASSPMGTANEKLFF
.	TRBV4-1	many	TRBJ2-2	TGCGCCAGCAGCCGGGGACATCCGAACACCGGGGAGCTGTTTTTT	CASSRGHPNTGELFF
.	TRBV3-1	.	TRBJ2-5	TGTGCCAGCAGCCAAAAAGCAGGGGCTATTCAAGAGACCCAGTACTTC	CASSQKAGAIQETQYF
TRBD1	TRBV27	few	TRBJ1-6	TGTGCCAGCAGTCCTCCCGGGACAGGGATTGACTTT	CASSPPGTGIDF
.	TRBV6-2/TRBV6-3	many	TRBJ2-2	TGTGCCAGCAGTTACTCGATATCCAGGGTCCGCACCGGGGAGCTGTTTTTT	CASSYSISRVRTGELFF
.	TRBV11-2	.	TRBJ2-7	TGTGCCAGCAGCCGCGTGGGCCTTAGGGCCTACGAGCAGTACTTC	CASSRVGLRAYEQYF
TRBD1	TRBV12-3/TRBV12-4	few	TRBJ1-1	TGTGCCAGCAGCCCCGGGACAGGGGGTCCCACTGAAGCTTTCTTT	CASSPGTGGPTEAFF
.	TRBV5-1	many	TRBJ2-1	TGCGCCAGCAGCTTAGAGGGTGAGCAGTTCTTC	CASSLEGEQFF
TRBD2	TRBV29-1	.	TRBJ2-7	TGCAGCGTTGAAGAGGGAACTAGCGGGGTAACCTACGAGCAGTACTTC	CSVEEGTSGVTYEQYF
.	TRBV2	.	TRBJ2-5	TGTGCCACCTCCCAGAAAGGTGGGGAGACCCAGTACTTC	CATSQKGGETQYF
.	TRBV16	few	TRBJ2-7	TGTGCCAGCAGCCAATTTCGGGCCCACGGGCAGTACTTC	CASSQFRAHGQYF
.	TRBV7-2	.	TRBJ1-3	TGTGCCAGCAGCCGCCGTGGGGGGCAATATGGAAACACCATATATTTT	CASSRRGGQYGNTIYF
TRBD1	TRBV11-2	.	TRBJ2-1	TGTGCCAGCAGCTCGAAGGGGAGTGGACAGGGAGGAACCTACAATGAGCAGTTCTTC	CASSSKGSGQGGTYNEQFF
.	TRBV9	few	TRBJ2-5	TGTGCCAGCAGCGTAGGACCAATCCAAGAGACCCAGTACTTC	CASSVGPIQETQYF
TRBD1	TRBV11-2	.	TRBJ2-2	TGTGCCAGCAGCAAACTCCATCCGGGACAGGGCGTCGGGGAGCTGTTTTTT	CASSKLHPGQGVGELFF